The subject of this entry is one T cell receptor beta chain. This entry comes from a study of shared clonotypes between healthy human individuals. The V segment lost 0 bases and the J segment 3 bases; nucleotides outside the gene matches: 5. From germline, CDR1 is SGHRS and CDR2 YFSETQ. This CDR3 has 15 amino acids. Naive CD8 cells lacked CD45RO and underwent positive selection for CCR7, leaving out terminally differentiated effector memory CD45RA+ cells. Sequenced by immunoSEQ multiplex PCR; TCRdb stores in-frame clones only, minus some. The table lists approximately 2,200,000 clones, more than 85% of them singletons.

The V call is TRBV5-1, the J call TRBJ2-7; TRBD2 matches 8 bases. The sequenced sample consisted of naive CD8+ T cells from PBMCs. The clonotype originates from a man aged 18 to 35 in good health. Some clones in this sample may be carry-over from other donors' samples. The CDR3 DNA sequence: TGCGCCAGCAGCTTGGGTTTAGCGGGACTCTACGAGCAGTACTTC. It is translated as CASSLGLAGLYEQYF. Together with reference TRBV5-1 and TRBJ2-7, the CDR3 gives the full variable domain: KAGVTQTPRYLIKTRGQQVTLSCSPISGHRSVSWYQQTPGQGLQFLFEYFSETQRNKGNFPGRFSGRQFSNSRSEMNVSTLELGDSALYLCASSLGLAGLYEQYFGPGTRLTVT.